This is a list of T cell receptor beta chains from one sample in a study of blood T cell repertoires in COVID-19. Some clones are missing from TCRdb's copy, which holds only in-frame ones; the method was immunoSEQ multiplex PCR. The sample shows about 220,000 clones, around 84% of them seen only once. Sample: peripheral blood. All receptors derive from a woman between 55 and 75 years old who had recovered from COVID-19. Each CDR3 is given with its conserved first and last residue. A D gene is named only where the DNA matches it firmly. For some rows the clone size is stated as once, few or many, or as a class when expanded; others skip it.

NA,TRBD1,TRBV5-1,TRBJ1-6,12,TGCGCCAGCGGGACAGATAATTCACCCCTCCACTTT,CASGTDNSPLHF
NA,TRBD1,TRBV10-1,TRBJ2-7,20,TGCGCCAGCAGTGAGGTTAGGACAGGGAACCTCAACCCAAAATACTACGAGCAGTACTTC,CASSEVRTGNLNPKYYEQYF
NA,NA,TRBV11-2,TRBJ1-1,13,TGTGCCAGCAGCTTAGGGACAGCCCTTCCAGCTTTCTTT,CASSLGTALPAFF
NA,NA,TRBV6-1,TRBJ1-5,16,TGTGCCAGCAGTGAACTAGGGGGGGTTCGGTATCAGCCCCAGCATTTT,CASSELGGVRYQPQHF
NA,TRBD2,TRBV6-2/TRBV6-3,TRBJ2-3,18,TGTGCCAGCAGTTACTCTTTGAAGCGGGGGGCGGACACAGATACGCAGTATTTT,CASSYSLKRGADTDTQYF
NA,NA,TRBV19,TRBJ2-1,17,TGTGCCAGTGGGGTTCCTCGTTGGCGGGGTATGGACAATGAGCAGTTCTTC,CASGVPRWRGMDNEQFF
NA,NA,TRBV2,TRBJ1-1,12,TGTGCCAGCAGTCTTCCCCCTGAGGAAGCTTTCTTT,CASSLPPEEAFF
few,TRBD1,TRBV5-1,TRBJ1-4,14,TGCGCCAGCAGGAGAGGGACAGGGGTTGAAAAACTGTTTTTT,CASRRGTGVEKLFF
NA,NA,TRBV12-5,TRBJ2-3,13,TGTGCTAGTGGTTTTCTCCCCACAGATACGCAGTATTTT,CASGFLPTDTQYF
NA,NA,TRBV6-2/TRBV6-3,TRBJ1-1,15,TGTGCCAGCAGTTACTACGGGGATCCTGGCACTGAAGCTTTCTTT,CASSYYGDPGTEAFF
NA,TRBD2,TRBV2,TRBJ2-5,13,TGTGCCAGCAGCAGGGACTACTCGGAGACCCAGTACTTC,CASSRDYSETQYF
few,TRBD1,TRBV30,TRBJ2-7,15,TGTGCCTGGAGCCCGGGACAGGGAATCCCCTACGAGCAGTACTTC,CAWSPGQGIPYEQYF
NA,NA,TRBV10-3,TRBJ1-2,14,TGTGCCATCAGTGTCCAATCTTGGACTCCTGTCCACACCTTC,CAISVQSWTPVHTF
few,TRBD2,TRBV7-9,TRBJ2-5,15,TGTGCCAGCAGCTTTAGGGGGACTAGCGAAGAGACCCAGTACTTC,CASSFRGTSEETQYF
NA,NA,TRBV27,TRBJ1-2,14,TGTGCCAGCAGTTCTAACAGGGAGGGCTATGGCTACACCTTC,CASSSNREGYGYTF
NA,NA,TRBV10-1,TRBJ2-3,15,TGCGCCAGCAGTGAATTAGCGGCTAGCACAGATACGCAGTATTTT,CASSELAASTDTQYF
NA,NA,TRBV6-2/TRBV6-3,TRBJ2-1,16,TGTGCCAGCAGTTCGCAAGGGTCCTTTAGCGACAATGAGCAGTTCTTC,CASSSQGSFSDNEQFF
NA,TRBD1,TRBV5-1,TRBJ1-2,17,TGCGCCAGCAGCTTGGGATTAGGACAGGGAGCAGACTATGGCTACACCTTC,CASSLGLGQGADYGYTF
NA,TRBD1,TRBV6-6,TRBJ1-2,16,TGTGCCAGCAGTTACTCTTCGGACAGGGTCCCCTATGGCTACACCTTC,CASSYSSDRVPYGYTF
NA,TRBD1,TRBV6-7,TRBJ2-5,15,TGTGCCAGCAGTCCCAGGGACAGCGTGGGGGAGACCCAGTACTTC,CASSPRDSVGETQYF
NA,TRBD2,TRBV5-4,TRBJ2-1,16,TGTGCCAGCAGCGCGGGGGGACTGGACTCCTACAATGAGCAGTTCTTC,CASSAGGLDSYNEQFF
NA,NA,TRBV18,TRBJ1-6,13,TGTGCCAGCTCCCCAGCTAATAATTCACCCCTCCACTTT,CASSPANNSPLHF
NA,NA,TRBV11-1,TRBJ2-5,14,TGTGCCAGCAGCCCAGGACTGAACCAAGAGACCCAGTACTTC,CASSPGLNQETQYF
NA,NA,TRBV10-3,TRBJ1-2,13,TGTGCCATCAGTGAGTCGTCGGTCTATGGCTACACCTTC,CAISESSVYGYTF
NA,NA,TRBV3-1/TRBV3-2,TRBJ2-2,14,TGTGCCAGCAGCCAAGATCGCGGGAACGGGGAGCTGTTTTTT,CASSQDRGNGELFF
NA,TRBD2,TRBV4-2,TRBJ2-5,16,TGTGCCAGCAGCCAAATGCGGGGGGGCCGGGTGGAGACCCAGTACTTC,CASSQMRGGRVETQYF
NA,TRBD1,TRBV4-1,TRBJ1-1,15,TGCGCCAGCAGCCAATTCGGACAGGGAGGGACTGAAGCTTTCTTT,CASSQFGQGGTEAFF
few,NA,TRBV7-9,TRBJ1-3,16,TGTGCCAGCAGCTTAGAAGCAGGCCTCTCTGGAAACACCATATATTTT,CASSLEAGLSGNTIYF
NA,NA,TRBV18,TRBJ2-7,14,TGTGCCAGCTCACCACCGGGGGGACGATACGAGCAGTACTTC,CASSPPGGRYEQYF
NA,NA,TRBV9,TRBJ2-7,14,TGTGCCAGCAGCCCCACCACGAGGTCCTACGAGCAGTACTTC,CASSPTTRSYEQYF
NA,NA,TRBV3-1/TRBV3-2,TRBJ2-1,12,TGTGCCAGCAGCCTCGTAGACAATGAGCAGTTCTTC,CASSLVDNEQFF
NA,TRBD1,TRBV4-2,TRBJ1-1,14,TGTGCCAGCAGCCACCTGACAGGGAGCACTGAAGCTTTCTTT,CASSHLTGSTEAFF
NA,NA,TRBV5-1,TRBJ1-2,15,TGCGCCAGCAGCTTGTTAGGCCGGGTCGGGGATGGCTACACCTTC,CASSLLGRVGDGYTF
NA,NA,TRBV5-1,TRBJ1-1,15,TGCGCCAGCAGCTTGGCCTTGGGGGGTGAGACTGAAGCTTTCTTT,CASSLALGGETEAFF
NA,NA,TRBV7-9,TRBJ2-3,13,TGTGCCAGCAGCCCGCGGGGCCCCGATACGCAGTATTTT,CASSPRGPDTQYF
NA,NA,TRBV24-1,TRBJ1-1,13,TGTGCCACCAGATCAGGGGCGGGTACTGAAGCTTTCTTT,CATRSGAGTEAFF
NA,TRBD1,TRBV18,TRBJ2-3,15,TGTGCCAGCTCCCGGATGAGGGGGCCGCAAGATACGCAGTATTTT,CASSRMRGPQDTQYF
few,NA,TRBV7-2,TRBJ1-4,14,TGTGCCAGCAGCTTAGCCAGGGGCCGGGAAAAACTGTTTTTT,CASSLARGREKLFF
NA,NA,TRBV3-1/TRBV3-2,TRBJ1-5,13,TGTGCCAGCAGCCAGGACATCGGTCAGCCCCAGCATTTT,CASSQDIGQPQHF
NA,TRBD1,TRBV7-2,TRBJ2-5,15,TGTGCCAGCAGCTTATGGACAGGGGGTTTAGAGACCCAGTACTTC,CASSLWTGGLETQYF
NA,TRBD2,TRBV9,TRBJ2-5,14,TGTGCCAGCAGCGTAGGGAGCGGGGGGGAGACCCAGTACTTC,CASSVGSGGETQYF
NA,NA,TRBV29-1,TRBJ2-7,13,TGCAGCGTTGAAATGGGCCGTTCCTACGAGCAGTACTTC,CSVEMGRSYEQYF
NA,TRBD2,TRBV11-2,TRBJ2-7,13,TGTGCCAGCAGGCCCCCTAGCGGGTACGAGCAGTACTTC,CASRPPSGYEQYF
few,TRBD2,TRBV4-2,TRBJ2-1,17,TGTGCCAGCAGCCAAGATGGACTAGCGGGGACCAAAAATGAGCAGTTCTTC,CASSQDGLAGTKNEQFF
NA,TRBD1,TRBV11-2,TRBJ2-5,14,TGTGCCAGCAGCTTGACAGGGTTCCAAGAGACCCAGTACTTC,CASSLTGFQETQYF
NA,NA,TRBV7-2,TRBJ1-1,17,TGTGCCAGCAGCCCAAACTCCCTCGACTGGGCGGGAACTGAAGCTTTCTTT,CASSPNSLDWAGTEAFF
NA,TRBD2,TRBV24-1,TRBJ2-1,15,TGTGCCACCAGTGAGAGGACTAGCGGGGCCGATGAGCAGTTCTTC,CATSERTSGADEQFF
NA,TRBD1,TRBV5-1,TRBJ1-4,13,TGCGCCAGCGGGGCAGGGGGCTCTGAAAAACTGTTTTTT,CASGAGGSEKLFF